A selection of T cell receptor beta chains follows, all from one sample in a study of blood T cell repertoires in COVID-19. Some clones are missing from TCRdb's copy, which holds only in-frame ones; the method was immunoSEQ multiplex PCR. This table has approximately 41,000 clones, under 90% appearing once. Sample: peripheral blood. The origin of the receptors is a man over 45 with active COVID-19. Both conserved end residues are part of each CDR3. Each record gives: D gene, J gene, clone size, V gene, CDR3 DNA, CDR3 protein. D genes are given only for firm matches. Not every row has a clone size; where given, it reads once, few, many or a size class.

NA | TRBJ2-3 | NA | TRBV7-3 | TGTGCCAGCAGCCTTACCAGGGGATCTGGGACAGATACGCAGTATTTT | CASSLTRGSGTDTQYF
TRBD2 | TRBJ2-7 | NA | TRBV9 | TGTGCCAGCAGCGTGGGACTAGCCGGTGAGCAGTACTTC | CASSVGLAGEQYF
TRBD1 | TRBJ1-2 | once | TRBV28 | TGTGCCAGCAGGTCTACAGGGGGCGCCGGCTATGGCTACACCTTC | CASRSTGGAGYGYTF
NA | TRBJ2-7 | NA | TRBV11-3 | TGTGCCAGCAGCTTTACCAGGGGGGTAGGCTACGAGCAGTACTTC | CASSFTRGVGYEQYF
TRBD2 | TRBJ2-3 | NA | TRBV24-1 | TGTGCCACCAGTGATGACATAGCGGGAGGGAGTGCAGATACGCAGTATTTT | CATSDDIAGGSADTQYF
TRBD2 | TRBJ2-3 | NA | TRBV4-2 | TGTGCCAGCAGCCACAGTAGCGGGAGCACAGATACGCAGTATTTT | CASSHSSGSTDTQYF
NA | TRBJ2-3 | NA | TRBV9 | TGTGCCAGCAGCCCGGACAGACCCACTAGCACAGATACGCAGTATTTT | CASSPDRPTSTDTQYF
NA | TRBJ1-2 | NA | TRBV15 | TGTGCCACCAGCAGGGATTCGGGACATGGCAACTATGGCTACACCTTC | CATSRDSGHGNYGYTF
NA | TRBJ2-5 | once | TRBV11-3 | TGTGCCAGCAGCTCCGAGGAGACCCAGTACTTC | CASSSEETQYF
NA | TRBJ2-7 | NA | TRBV29-1 | TGCAGCGTTTTGTTGGGTCAGGGGACGGGCGAGCAGTACTTC | CSVLLGQGTGEQYF
NA | TRBJ2-2 | NA | TRBV6-2/TRBV6-3 | TGTGCCAGCAGTTACGGAGGGCAGAACACCGGGGAGCTGTTTTTT | CASSYGGQNTGELFF
NA | TRBJ2-7 | NA | TRBV5-6 | TGTGCCAGCAGCACAGGGACCGAGTACGAGCAGTACTTC | CASSTGTEYEQYF
TRBD2 | TRBJ2-5 | NA | TRBV6-4 | TGTGCCAGCAGTGCCCCGGGACTACACCAAGAGACCCAGTACTTC | CASSAPGLHQETQYF
NA | TRBJ1-2 | NA | TRBV9 | TGTGCCAGCAGCCTAGACAGCAGAAACTATGGCTACACCTTC | CASSLDSRNYGYTF
NA | TRBJ2-1 | NA | TRBV7-8 | TGTGCCAGCAGCTTAGGGGGCCCCTCGAACTACAATGAGCAGTTCTTC | CASSLGGPSNYNEQFF
TRBD1 | TRBJ2-7 | NA | TRBV10-3 | TGTGCCATCAGTGTGGGACAGCTATCCTACGAGCAGTACTTC | CAISVGQLSYEQYF
NA | TRBJ1-2 | NA | TRBV6-2/TRBV6-3 | TGTGCCAGCAGTGCGGGACTATCCAACTATGGCTACACCTTC | CASSAGLSNYGYTF
NA | TRBJ2-1 | NA | TRBV18 | TGTGCCAGCTCACCACGACAGGAATCGAATGAGCAGTTCTTC | CASSPRQESNEQFF
NA | TRBJ2-1 | NA | TRBV2 | TGTGCCAGCACCACGATTAGCTCCTACAATGAGCAGTTCTTC | CASTTISSYNEQFF
NA | TRBJ1-1 | NA | TRBV15 | TGTGCCACCAGCAGAGAGGGGGGGATAGGAGCTTTCTTT | CATSREGGIGAFF
TRBD1 | TRBJ1-6 | few | TRBV28 | TGTGCCAGCCGAACAGACAGGGTAGAGTCACCCCTCCACTTT | CASRTDRVESPLHF
NA | TRBJ1-2 | once | TRBV29-1 | TGCAGCGTTGAAGATCCCAGCTTCGGGGGCTACACCTTC | CSVEDPSFGGYTF
NA | TRBJ1-2 | NA | TRBV12-3/TRBV12-4 | TGTGCCAGCAGTCTAGGGTCGGTTGGCTACACCTTC | CASSLGSVGYTF
NA | TRBJ2-3 | NA | TRBV4-2 | TGTGCCAGCAGCCCGAGCGGGAGCACAGATACGCAGTATTTT | CASSPSGSTDTQYF
NA | TRBJ1-3 | NA | TRBV7-9 | TGTGCCAGCAGCAAAACATACGCTGGAAACACCATATATTTT | CASSKTYAGNTIYF
TRBD2 | TRBJ2-7 | NA | TRBV6-5 | TGTGCCAGCAGTTACTACGCGGGGGGAAACGAGCAGTACTTC | CASSYYAGGNEQYF
NA | TRBJ2-7 | NA | TRBV5-1 | TGCGCCAGCAGACAGGGCGGTGCAGGTGACGAGCAGTACTTC | CASRQGGAGDEQYF
NA | TRBJ1-5 | NA | TRBV2 | TGTGCCAGCAGTGAAGCGTCGAGCAATCAGCCCCAGCATTTT | CASSEASSNQPQHF
NA | TRBJ2-7 | once | TRBV5-1 | TGCGCCAGCAGCTTGCAGGACAGCTACGAGCAGTACTTC | CASSLQDSYEQYF
NA | TRBJ2-7 | NA | TRBV9 | TGTGCCAGCAGCGTAGGGGCGGGGAGTCCCTACGAGCAGTACTTC | CASSVGAGSPYEQYF
NA | TRBJ2-7 | NA | TRBV28 | TGTGCCAGCAGCCCTCCAGACAGGCCCCTCTACGAGCAGTACTTC | CASSPPDRPLYEQYF
NA | TRBJ2-1 | NA | TRBV11-1 | TGTGCCAGCAGCTTAACACCGGAGGGCTACAATGAGCAGTTCTTC | CASSLTPEGYNEQFF
NA | TRBJ2-2 | NA | TRBV10-3 | TGTGCCATCAGTGAGTCCCTGAGGAACACCGGGGAGCTGTTTTTT | CAISESLRNTGELFF
NA | TRBJ1-6 | NA | TRBV3-1/TRBV3-2 | TGTGCCAGCAGCCAAGAAACAGGGAATTCACCCCTCCACTTT | CASSQETGNSPLHF
TRBD1 | TRBJ2-7 | NA | TRBV30 | TGTGCCTGGAACGCCGGGACAGGGGACGAGCAGTACTTC | CAWNAGTGDEQYF